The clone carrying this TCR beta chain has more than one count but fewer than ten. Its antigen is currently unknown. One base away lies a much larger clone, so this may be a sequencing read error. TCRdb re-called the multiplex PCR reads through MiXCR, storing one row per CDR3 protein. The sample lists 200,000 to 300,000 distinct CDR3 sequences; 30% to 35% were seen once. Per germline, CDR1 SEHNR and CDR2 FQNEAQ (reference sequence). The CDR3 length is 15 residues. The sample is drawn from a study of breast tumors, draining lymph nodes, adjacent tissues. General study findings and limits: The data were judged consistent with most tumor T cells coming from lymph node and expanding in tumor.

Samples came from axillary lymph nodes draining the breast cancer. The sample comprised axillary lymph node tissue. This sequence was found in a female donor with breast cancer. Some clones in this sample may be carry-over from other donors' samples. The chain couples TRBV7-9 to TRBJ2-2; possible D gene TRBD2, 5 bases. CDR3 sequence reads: CASSFSRGNTGELLF. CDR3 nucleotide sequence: TGTGCCAGCAGCTTTTCCCGTGGGAACACCGGGGAGCTGCTTTTT.